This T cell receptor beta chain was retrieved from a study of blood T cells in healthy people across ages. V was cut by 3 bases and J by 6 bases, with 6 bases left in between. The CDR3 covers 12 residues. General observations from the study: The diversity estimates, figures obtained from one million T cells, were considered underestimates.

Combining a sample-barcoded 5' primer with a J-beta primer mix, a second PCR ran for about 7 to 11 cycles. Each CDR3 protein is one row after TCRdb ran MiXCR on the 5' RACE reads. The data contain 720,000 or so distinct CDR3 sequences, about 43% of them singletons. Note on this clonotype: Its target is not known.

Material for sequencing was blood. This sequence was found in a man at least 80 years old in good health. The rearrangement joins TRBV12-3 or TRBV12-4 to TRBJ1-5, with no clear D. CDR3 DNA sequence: TGTGCCAGCAGTTTTGGCCGTCAGCCCCAGCATTTT. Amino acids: CASSFGRQPQHF.